Each of the 16 T cell receptor beta chains below was sequenced from the same sample in a study of cytomegalovirus exposure and HLA in healthy donors. The study ran its PCR with 60 Vbeta and 13 Jbeta primers. Sequencing was performed with immunoSEQ multiplex PCR; in TCRdb, only in-frame clones are kept and a portion is missing. The sample includes more than 200,000 clones, approximately 83% of them seen just once. The specimen was PBMCs. The receptors come from a girl aged 10-17 years in good health and CMV-seronegative.

V and J are TRBV5-8 and TRBJ2-7; 8 bases agree with TRBD1. The CDR3 runs to 17 residues. V was pared by 4 bases and J by 3 bases, with 15 bases of the junction left unmatched. Germline CDR1 SGHTS, CDR2 YDEGEE. The CDR3 DNA is TGTGCCAGCAGCCGTAGATCCGGGACAGGTTATCTCTACGAGCAGTACTTC. The encoded protein is CASSRRSGTGYLYEQYF.

This rearrangement joins TRBV2 to TRBJ1-1, with D perhaps matching TRBD1 (6 bases). The germline gives CDR1 SNHLY, CDR2 FYNNEI. The germline V and J ends were trimmed by 5 bases and 3 bases, with 16 bases remaining between them. The CDR3 runs to 15 residues. The chain's CDR3 is CASSTYDRIDTEAFF. The CDR3 DNA reads as TGTGCCAGCAGTACCTATGACAGGATAGACACTGAAGCTTTCTTT.

The V gene is TRBV28, the J gene TRBJ2-7; D unresolved. CDR1 is MDHEN, CDR2 SYDVKM, per germline. V was shortened by 5 bases and J by 4 bases, with 9 bases between the two germline ends. The CDR3 spans 12 residues. The CDR3 DNA reads as TGTGCCAGCAGTCCTAATCTGTACGAGCAGTACTTC. This translates into CASSPNLYEQYF. The whole variable domain, filled in from reference TRBV28 and TRBJ2-7, reads DVKVTQSSRYLVKRTGEKVFLECVQDMDHENMFWYRQDPGLGLRLIYFSYDVKMKEKGDIPEGYSVSREKKERFSLILESASTNQTSMYLCASSPNLYEQYFGPGTRLTVT.

The chain combines TRBV28 with TRBJ1-2; TRBD1 is a possible D gene (5 bases). Trimming cost V 7 bases and J 3 bases, with 12 bases left between them. The CDR3 has 13 residues. Germline assignment: CDR1 MDHEN and CDR2 SYDVKM. CDR3 amino acids: CASTLGEDYGYTF. The DNA for the CDR3 is TGTGCCAGCACCCTAGGGGAGGACTATGGCTACACCTTC.

CDR3 residues: CASYPPGGAYEQYF. CDR3 sequence (DNA): TGTGCCAGCTATCCTCCGGGGGGCGCGTACGAGCAGTACTTC. This chain uses TRBV28 with TRBJ2-7, with a weak D call TRBD2 (7 bases). Germline loops: CDR1 MDHEN, CDR2 SYDVKM. Trimming removed 8 bases from V and 4 bases from J, with 18 bases in between. CDR3 size: 14 residues.

The V and J genes are TRBV19 and TRBJ1-1, with a weak D call TRBD1 (5 bases). The CDR3 extends over 14 amino acids. V was cut by 4 bases and J by 1 base, with 10 bases left in between. The germline V gene has CDR1 LNHDA and CDR2 SQIVND (reference sequence). In nucleotides, the CDR3 is TGTGCCAGTAGTACAGAGACAGCGAACACTGAAGCTTTCTTT. Translated: CASSTETANTEAFF. Based on the CDR3 plus reference TRBV19 and TRBJ1-1, the full variable domain is DGGITQSPKYLFRKEGQNVTLSCEQNLNHDAMYWYRQDPGQGLRLIYYSQIVNDFQKGDIAEGYSVSREKKESFPLTVTSAQKNPTAFYLCASSTETANTEAFFGQGTRLTVV.

This chain uses TRBV6-1 with TRBJ2-1, with 8 positions matching TRBD1. Trimming removed 3 bases from V and 8 bases from J; junction bases left unmatched: 6. The germline CDR1 and CDR2 sequences are MNHNS and SASEGT. The CDR3 totals 14 residues. CDR3 in DNA: TGTGCCAGCAGTGACCGGACAGGGATCGATGAGCAGTTCTTC. This sequence encodes CASSDRTGIDEQFF.

This sequence joins TRBV7-9 and TRBJ2-3; D may be TRBD2 (6 bases). The CDR3 is made up of 15 amino acids. V shed 0 bases and J shed 6 bases, with 13 bases lying between them. The V gene's germline CDR1 is SEHNR and CDR2 FQNEAQ (reference sequence). The chain's CDR3 is CASSLADGSWDTQYF. The CDR3 DNA is TGTGCCAGCAGCTTAGCTGACGGGAGTTGGGATACGCAGTATTTT.

This clone was seen a few times. The chain carries TRBV18 and TRBJ1-1; TRBD1 matches 7 bases. The germline V gene has CDR1 KGHSH and CDR2 LQKENI. The CDR3 totals 15 residues. The trim removed 2 bases at V and 3 bases at J, leaving 6 bases unmatched. The CDR3 loop reads CASSPIQGMHTEAFF. The CDR3 nucleotides read TGTGCCAGCTCACCAATACAGGGGATGCACACTGAAGCTTTCTTT.

CDR3 residues: CASSQEQTGVYYGYTF. Here the CDR3 DNA reads TGCGCCAGCAGCCAAGAACAGACAGGGGTATACTATGGCTACACCTTC. V gene TRBV4-1 combines with J gene TRBJ1-2; 8 positions agree with TRBD1. This CDR3 is 16 amino acids long. CDR1 is MGHRA and CDR2 is YSYEKL in the germline V gene. Germline trimming cut 0 bases from V and 3 bases from J; bases unmatched to any gene: 6.

J is TRBJ1-2 and V is TRBV5-8; TRBD1 agrees at 9 bases. This CDR3 spans 18 amino acids. Germline V lookup: CDR1 SGHTS, CDR2 YDEGEE. Losses at the gene ends were 3 bases for V and 5 bases for J; bases not matched to a gene: 17. The CDR3 coding sequence is TGTGCCAGCAGCTCGCGACAGGGGGTCCAAACGAGGGTTTATGGCTACACCTTC. It specifies CASSSRQGVQTRVYGYTF.

The chain joins TRBV7-8 to TRBJ2-1; 7 nucleotides agree with TRBD2. CDR3 size: 14 residues. The ends lost 5 bases at V and 4 bases at J; junction bases unmatched: 5. Per the germline V gene, CDR1 is SGHVS and CDR2 is FQNEAQ. CDR3 sequence: CASSKAGTYNEQFF. The CDR3 DNA reads TGTGCCAGCAGCAAAGCGGGAACATACAATGAGCAGTTCTTC. Using reference TRBV7-8 and TRBJ2-1 for the parts outside the CDR3, the full variable domain is GAGVSQSPRYKVAKRGQDVALRCDPISGHVSLFWYQQALGQGPEFLTYFQNEAQLDKSGLPSDRFFAERPEGSVSTLKIQRTQQEDSAVYLCASSKAGTYNEQFFGPGTRLTVL.

V usage is TRBV27 and J usage is TRBJ1-1; no clear D gene. V shed 0 bases and J shed 11 bases, with 16 bases lying between them. The CDR3 totals 14 residues. In germline, CDR1 is MNHEY, CDR2 SMNVEV (reference sequence). CDR3: CASSLSRAGREAFF. The CDR3 bases are TGTGCCAGCAGTTTATCGCGGGCCGGCCGGGAGGCTTTCTTT.

This chain joins TRBV19 and TRBJ1-2, with D uncertain. Germline V gives CDR1 LNHDA, CDR2 SQIVND (reference sequence). This CDR3 has 12 residues. V lost 6 bases to trimming and J lost 3 bases, with 8 bases between them. CDR3 in amino acids: CASRLEDYGYTF. DNA for the CDR3: TGTGCCAGTAGATTGGAGGACTATGGCTACACCTTC.

This chain uses TRBV5-1 with TRBJ2-7, with no clear D. The CDR3 is 16 amino acids. Trimming removed 5 bases at V and 2 bases at J, with 20 bases between. Germline assignment: CDR1 SGHRS and CDR2 YFSETQ. DNA for the CDR3: TGCGCCAGCAGTCCTTCACCGTTGGGCAGCACCTACGAGCAGTACTTC. This gives the protein CASSPSPLGSTYEQYF.

The chain uses TRBV4-1 and TRBJ1-2, with a weak D call TRBD1 (6 bases). Germline V CDR1 and CDR2: MGHRA, YSYEKL. The germline V and J ends were trimmed by 1 base and 4 bases, with 19 bases remaining between them. The CDR3 sequence is 17 residues long. The CDR3 nucleotides read TGCGCCAGCAGCCAAGCGGTGGGGTCCGTAGGGGGCTATGGCTACACCTTC. It yields the protein CASSQAVGSVGGYGYTF.